The rows below give T cell receptor beta chains drawn from one sample of a study of a mutant IDH1 vaccine in newly diagnosed glioma. These receptors have no identified antigens. The method was immunoSEQ multiplex PCR; TCRdb's version includes in-frame clones alone and lacks a portion of them. The sample consists of 60,000 to 75,000 clones, around 84% of them appearing once. The specimen comprised PBMCs, sampled from a glioma patient whose treatment included an IDH1 peptide vaccine. Receptors originate from a man aged 25 to 45 with glioma. Each CDR3 is given with its conserved first and last residue. The order of the fields is V gene, clone size, D gene, J gene, CDR3 DNA, CDR3 protein. The D gene is left open where the match is weak. Not all rows give a size; the values are once, few, many and, for expanded clones, a class.

>TRBV4-1|few|TRBD2|TRBJ2-1
TGCGCCAGCAGGGTTCTAGCGGGAGGGAATGAGCAGTTCTTC
CASRVLAGGNEQFF
>TRBV5-1|NA|TRBD1|TRBJ2-3
TGCGCCAGCAATAAAAGACAGGGGTGGGGCACAGATACGCAGTATTTT
CASNKRQGWGTDTQYF
>TRBV30|NA|NA|TRBJ2-5
TGTGCCTGGAGGATCGGGGGCCAAGAGACCCAGTACTTC
CAWRIGGQETQYF
>TRBV7-8|NA|NA|TRBJ2-2
TGTGCCAGCAGCGGTGCACTGGGCACCGGGGAGCTGTTTTTT
CASSGALGTGELFF
>TRBV18|NA|TRBD1|TRBJ1-2
TGTGCCAGCTCACCGGACAGGGGGACGTCTGGCTACACCTTC
CASSPDRGTSGYTF
>TRBV19|NA|NA|TRBJ1-1
TGTGCCAGTAGTATCTTAGGGGGCACTGAAGCTTTCTTT
CASSILGGTEAFF
>TRBV5-1|NA|NA|TRBJ1-1
TGCGCCAGCAGCACACTAGCGGCGGAGAACACTGAAGCTTTCTTT
CASSTLAAENTEAFF
>TRBV28|NA|NA|TRBJ1-2
TGTGCCAGCAGCTCCTCAGGGAACTATGGCTACACCTTC
CASSSSGNYGYTF
>TRBV9|NA|NA|TRBJ1-1
TGTGCCAGCACCAAAAGCTGGAACACTGAAGCTTTCTTT
CASTKSWNTEAFF
>TRBV7-2|NA|NA|TRBJ2-7
TGTGCCAGCAGCTTAGCCAGGGCCTACGAGCAGTACTTC
CASSLARAYEQYF
>TRBV15|few|NA|TRBJ1-3
TGTGCCACCAGTACAGGAAACTCTGGAAACACCATATATTTT
CATSTGNSGNTIYF
>TRBV28|NA|NA|TRBJ1-5
TGTGCCAGCAGTCACGGAAGCCAGCATTTT
CASSHGSQHF
>TRBV7-8|NA|TRBD1|TRBJ2-5
TGTGCCAGCAGCTTAGACAGGGGGCGCTTAGGGGAGACCCAGTACTTC
CASSLDRGRLGETQYF
>TRBV10-2|NA|TRBD2|TRBJ2-2
TGCGCCAGCAGTGCTAGCGGGTCCCTCACCGGGGAGCTGTTTTTT
CASSASGSLTGELFF
>TRBV7-9|NA|NA|TRBJ1-5
TGTGCCAGCAGCACGGACCTAGGCAATCAGCCCCAGCATTTT
CASSTDLGNQPQHF
>TRBV9|NA|TRBD2|TRBJ2-3
TGTGCCAGCAGCCCCCGATTAGCGGGAGATACGCAGTATTTT
CASSPRLAGDTQYF
>TRBV6-1|NA|NA|TRBJ2-7
TGTGCCAGCCCAGGCTATCCCTACGAGCAGTACTTC
CASPGYPYEQYF
>TRBV2|NA|NA|TRBJ1-2
TGTGCCAGCAGTGAAGGAAGACAGAGGTCTGGCTACACCTTC
CASSEGRQRSGYTF
>TRBV30|NA|TRBD1|TRBJ1-4
TGTGCCTGGGGGACAGGGGGCGCTAATGAAAAACTGTTTTTT
CAWGTGGANEKLFF
>TRBV6-4|few|TRBD1|TRBJ1-5
TGTGCCAGCATCAGGGACAGGGTATCCCAGCATTTT
CASIRDRVSQHF
>TRBV7-2|NA|NA|TRBJ2-4
TGTGCCAGCAGCTTAGTGCACGCGCCATTAGCCAAAAACATTCAGTACTTC
CASSLVHAPLAKNIQYF
>TRBV4-1|NA|TRBD2|TRBJ2-7
TGCGCCAGCAGCCAAGGCCTAGCGGGGAGCCCCTACGAGCAGTACTTC
CASSQGLAGSPYEQYF
>TRBV5-4|NA|NA|TRBJ1-2
TGTGCCAGCAGCTCGATGAGTCCAATCGACTATGGCTACACCTTC
CASSSMSPIDYGYTF
>TRBV5-1|NA|TRBD1|TRBJ1-1
TGCGCCAGCAGCCCAGGGGGTCTAACTGAAGCTTTCTTT
CASSPGGLTEAFF
>TRBV28|NA|TRBD1|TRBJ1-4
TGTGCCAGCACCCTGACAGGGGGCTTGTTTGATAATGAAAAACTGTTTTTT
CASTLTGGLFDNEKLFF
>TRBV30|NA|TRBD2|TRBJ2-4
TGTGCCTGGAGTGCGGCGGGAGGGGACATTCAGTACTTC
CAWSAAGGDIQYF
>TRBV28|NA|TRBD1|TRBJ1-2
TGTGCCAGCAGTTCCCGGGACAGGGGGGCCACTAACTATGGCTACACCTTC
CASSSRDRGATNYGYTF
>TRBV5-1|NA|NA|TRBJ2-3
TGCGCCAGCAGCTTGAAGGGGTTCACAGATACGCAGTATTTT
CASSLKGFTDTQYF
>TRBV7-2|NA|NA|TRBJ1-2
TGTGCCAGCAGCTTAGTGGTGGCAGCAAACTATGGCTACACCTTC
CASSLVVAANYGYTF
>TRBV7-3|NA|NA|TRBJ2-1
TGTGCCAGCAGCTCCGGAGGGGGCATGGTGAATGAGCAGTTCTTC
CASSSGGGMVNEQFF
>TRBV6-1|NA|NA|TRBJ1-6
TGTGCCAGCAGTGAAGCCTGGGGGCGGAATTCACCCCTCCACTTT
CASSEAWGRNSPLHF
>TRBV11-2|NA|NA|TRBJ1-6
TGTGCCAGCAGCTTAGATCTTAACCGCGCCTTACTCCACTTT
CASSLDLNRALLHF
>TRBV9|NA|NA|TRBJ2-4
TGTGCCAGCAGCGTAGGGGGTACCAAAAACATTCAGTACTTC
CASSVGGTKNIQYF
>TRBV5-4|NA|NA|TRBJ2-7
TGTGCCAGCAGCACCGACTGGTCCAGCTCCTACGAGCAGTACTTC
CASSTDWSSSYEQYF
>TRBV9|NA|TRBD2|TRBJ2-3
TGTGCCAGCAGCGACCTGACTAGCGGGGGGGCAGATACGCAGTATTTT
CASSDLTSGGADTQYF
>TRBV9|NA|TRBD1|TRBJ1-1
TGTGCCAGCAGCGTACAACAGGGGGTAATGAACACTGAAGCTTTCTTT
CASSVQQGVMNTEAFF
>TRBV28|NA|NA|TRBJ2-5
TGTGCCACCGCCTATGAAGAGACCCAGTACTTC
CATAYEETQYF
>TRBV9|NA|TRBD1|TRBJ1-3
TGTGCCAGCGCGAGGACAGGCGCTGGAAACACCATATATTTT
CASARTGAGNTIYF
>TRBV7-9|NA|NA|TRBJ1-1
TGTGCCAGCAGCCCCGGTGGTCTCACTGAAGCTTTCTTT
CASSPGGLTEAFF
>TRBV4-2|once|TRBD2|TRBJ2-1
TGTGCCAGCAGCCCCGGGACTAGCGGGAACAATGAGCAGTTCTTC
CASSPGTSGNNEQFF
>TRBV7-3|NA|TRBD2|TRBJ2-3
TGTGCCAGCAGCTTAGGCGGGAGCTGGGATACGCAGTATTTT
CASSLGGSWDTQYF
>TRBV7-8|NA|NA|TRBJ2-7
TGTGCCAGCAACCCCTCCTTCTCGGACGAGCAGTACTTC
CASNPSFSDEQYF
>TRBV6-1|NA|NA|TRBJ2-5
TGTGCCAGCCAAGATGCAGGGTGGTCCAAGACCCAGTACTTC
CASQDAGWSKTQYF
>TRBV18|NA|NA|TRBJ1-2
TGTGCCAGCTCACCGTACCGGCCACAGGAGCGTTTTGGCTACACCTTC
CASSPYRPQERFGYTF
>TRBV4-2|NA|TRBD1|TRBJ2-7
TGTGCCAGCAGCCCTCCGGGACAGGGGATTTACGAGCAGTACTTC
CASSPPGQGIYEQYF
>TRBV11-3|NA|NA|TRBJ2-1
TGTGCCAGCAGGCGATCCGGGAACGGGGGTGAGCAGTTCTTC
CASRRSGNGGEQFF
>TRBV14|NA|TRBD2|TRBJ2-5
TGTGCCAGCAGCCTCGGGACTAGCGGCGTCGGGACCCAGTACTTC
CASSLGTSGVGTQYF
>TRBV7-8|NA|TRBD2|TRBJ2-7
TGTGCCAGCAGCTTACGCACTAGCGGGAGTTACGAGCAGTACTTC
CASSLRTSGSYEQYF
>TRBV2|NA|NA|TRBJ2-5
TGTGCCAGCCAGGGGGCTAGCGGGTTAGAGACCCAGTACTTC
CASQGASGLETQYF
>TRBV15|NA|TRBD1|TRBJ2-1
TGTGCCACCAGCAGAGGGGCCGTGATGACAGGGGAGTTCTTC
CATSRGAVMTGEFF
>TRBV5-1|NA|NA|TRBJ2-3
TGCGCCAGCAGCTTGGAGGCGGAGAACACAGATACGCAGTATTTT
CASSLEAENTDTQYF
>TRBV27|once|NA|TRBJ2-7
TGTGCCAGCAGTATCTCCCCGGGTCGCGCCTACGAGCAGTACTTC
CASSISPGRAYEQYF
>TRBV7-8|NA|NA|TRBJ1-5
TGTGCCAGCAGCACCGGGAGGATCGGCAGCAATCAGCCCCAGCATTTT
CASSTGRIGSNQPQHF
>TRBV7-2|NA|NA|TRBJ1-2
TGTGCCAACTCTCCCGGACAGCCCTTCGGCTACACCTTC
CANSPGQPFGYTF
>TRBV9|NA|NA|TRBJ2-5
TGTGCCAGCAGCGTAGCGGGAGCCCAAGAGACCCAGTACTTC
CASSVAGAQETQYF
>TRBV2|NA|NA|TRBJ1-2
TGTGCCAGCACTGGGGGGGAGGGTGGCTACACCTTC
CASTGGEGGYTF
>TRBV30|few|NA|TRBJ1-2
TGTGCCTTGAGGCGGCAGGGCGCGCCGTCTAACTATGGCTACACCTTC
CALRRQGAPSNYGYTF
>TRBV27|NA|NA|TRBJ1-5
TGTGCCAGCAGTTTTCACAGGAATCAGCCCCAGCATTTT
CASSFHRNQPQHF
>TRBV30|NA|NA|TRBJ1-6
TGTGCCTGGACTCTGAGCTCCTATAATTCACCCCTCCACTTT
CAWTLSSYNSPLHF